These T cell receptor beta chains were read from a single sample in a study of cytomegalovirus exposure and HLA in healthy donors. Sequencing was performed with immunoSEQ multiplex PCR; in TCRdb, only in-frame clones are kept and a portion is missing. The table has under 200,000 clones, roughly 73% seen once. The sequencing sample was made of PBMCs. These receptors all stem from a woman aged 40 to 50 in good health and CMV-seropositive. CDR3s leave out the opening cysteine and the closing phenylalanine or tryptophan. The size of a clone is reported for some rows only, either as once, few or many, or as a class for expanded clones.

v_gene | abundance | CDR3aa
TRBV28 | NA | ASTPRQGPYNEQF
TRBV5-4 | NA | ASSWPGQGSRGYT
TRBV19 | once | AVTGGLSTDTQY
TRBV28 | NA | ASRSSYEQF
TRBV5-1 | NA | ASSLEHGELF
TRBV5-6 | NA | ASSFLAGAYNEQF
TRBV27 | NA | ASMLAGGNPYEQY
TRBV25-1 | few | ASSDDRGGPVFYEQY
TRBV10-1 | few | ASSEGPSGIYEQF
TRBV7-8 | NA | ASSLGAANEQF
TRBV9 | NA | ASSPPGLTEAF
TRBV10-1 | NA | ASSDSQGVYEQY
TRBV5-1 | NA | ASSWGQGSYNEQF
TRBV2 | NA | ASSGQGVDNQPQH
TRBV5-4 | NA | ASSFGQGKNTIY
TRBV27 | NA | ASSLGGQGAAMYMNSPLH
TRBV7-9 | NA | ASSLLGQANEKLF
TRBV4-2 | NA | ASKEEDSESNEQF
TRBV13 | NA | ASSLNPRRDTDTQY
TRBV4-2 | NA | ASQPRGGQLNTGELF
TRBV19 | NA | ASRPSVAPGEQY
TRBV2 | NA | ASSETDRYNEQF
TRBV7-2 | NA | ASSLFSDSPLH
TRBV28 | NA | ASTNQGNGNTIY
TRBV6-5 | NA | ASSYSTSGRWETQY
TRBV11-2 | NA | ASSRSGRFRDEQF
TRBV10-3 | NA | AISPGTSTDTQY
TRBV11-2 | NA | ASSLVPGVTYEQY
TRBV11-2 | once | ASSLAPGVRETQY
TRBV21-1 | NA | ASSTCRGQAEAF
TRBV11-2 | NA | ASTPLGTSGYNEQF
TRBV14 | NA | ASSQAAGGIYGYT
TRBV6-1 | once | ASSAPGTPNTEAF
TRBV4-3 | NA | ASSQDREAGEQF
TRBV4-1 | few | ASSQSWATGELF
TRBV4-1 | few | ASSRAAGNTEAF